This T cell receptor (beta chain) is drawn from a study of blood T cell repertoires in COVID-19. Study context: Sites across the United States, Italy and Spain contributed samples from acute and convalescent COVID-19. PBMCs, B-cell-depleted T cells, or T cells provided the cDNA or gDNA that made up the material.

As originally analysed: Reference gene primer amplification gave nucleated cell count estimates. Data came from immunoSEQ multiplex PCR; TCRdb stores just in-frame clones and leaves some out. Clonal size and the V and J genes are those of that table, whereas D and trimming came from the DNA. The sample lists 90,000 to 100,000 clones; 80% to 85% were seen once. The CDR3 covers 13 residues. The V gene's germline CDR1 is KGHSH and CDR2 LQKENI. V lost 5 bases, J lost 7 bases, and 12 bases lay in between. The sequencing sample was made of peripheral blood. This clonotype was obtained from a man aged 60 to 75 with acute or convalescent COVID-19. This chain connects TRBV18 to TRBJ2-1, with D tentatively TRBD2 (5 bases). In nucleotides, the CDR3 is TGTGCCAGCTCAAGCGGACGGGATAATGAGCAGTTCTTC. This codes for CASSSGRDNEQFF.